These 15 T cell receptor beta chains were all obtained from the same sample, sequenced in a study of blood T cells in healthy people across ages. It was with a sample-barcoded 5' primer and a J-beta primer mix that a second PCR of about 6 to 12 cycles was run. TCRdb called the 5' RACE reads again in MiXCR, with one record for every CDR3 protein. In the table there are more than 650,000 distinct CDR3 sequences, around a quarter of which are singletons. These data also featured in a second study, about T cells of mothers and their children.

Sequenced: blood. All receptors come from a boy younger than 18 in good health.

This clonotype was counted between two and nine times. The CDR3 DNA reads as TGTGCCAGCAGCTTAACAACGGGAGGCATGGGAAACACCATATATTTT. Amino acids: CASSLTTGGMGNTIYF. The chain couples TRBV7-2 to TRBJ1-3; D unresolved. The germline V and J ends were trimmed by 2 bases and 4 bases, with 15 bases remaining between them. This CDR3 is built from 16 residues. CDR1 is SGHTA, CDR2 FQGNSA, per germline.

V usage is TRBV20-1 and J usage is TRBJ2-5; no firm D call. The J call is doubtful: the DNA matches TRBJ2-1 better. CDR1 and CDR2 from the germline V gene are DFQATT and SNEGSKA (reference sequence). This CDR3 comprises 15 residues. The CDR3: CSAREVRTVYNEQFF. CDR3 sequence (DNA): TGCAGTGCTAGAGAGGTCAGGACGGTTTACAATGAGCAGTTCTTC.

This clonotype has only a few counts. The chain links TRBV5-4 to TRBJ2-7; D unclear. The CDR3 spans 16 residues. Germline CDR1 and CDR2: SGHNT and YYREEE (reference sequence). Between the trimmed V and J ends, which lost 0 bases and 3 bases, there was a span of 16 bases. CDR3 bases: TGTGCCAGCAGCTTGGACCTATCTAGATTTAACTACGAGCAGTACTTC. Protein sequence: CASSLDLSRFNYEQYF.

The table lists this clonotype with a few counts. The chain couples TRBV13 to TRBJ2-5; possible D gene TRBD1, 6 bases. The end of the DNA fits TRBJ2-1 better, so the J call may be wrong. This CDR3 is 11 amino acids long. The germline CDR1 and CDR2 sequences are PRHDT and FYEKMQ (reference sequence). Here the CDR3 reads CASSLGTGQFF. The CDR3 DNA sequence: TGTGCCAGCAGCTTAGGGACAGGGCAGTTCTTC.

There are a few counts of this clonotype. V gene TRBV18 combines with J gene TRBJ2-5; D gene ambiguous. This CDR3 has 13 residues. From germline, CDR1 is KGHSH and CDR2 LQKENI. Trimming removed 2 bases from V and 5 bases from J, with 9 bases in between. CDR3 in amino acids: CASSPAVQETQYF. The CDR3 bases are TGTGCCAGCTCACCAGCGGTTCAGGAGACCCAGTACTTC.

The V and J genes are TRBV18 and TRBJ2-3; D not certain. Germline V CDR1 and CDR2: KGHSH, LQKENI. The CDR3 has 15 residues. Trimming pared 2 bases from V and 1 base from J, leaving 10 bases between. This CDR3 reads CASSPAVFRTDTQYF. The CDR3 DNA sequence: TGTGCCAGCTCACCAGCCGTTTTTCGCACAGATACGCAGTATTTT. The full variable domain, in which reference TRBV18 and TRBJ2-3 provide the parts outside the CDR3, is NAGVMQNPRHLVRRRGQEARLRCSPMKGHSHVYWYRQLPEEGLKFMVYLQKENIIDESGMPKERFSAEFPKEGPSILRIQQVVRGDSAAYFCASSPAVFRTDTQYFGPGTRLTVL.

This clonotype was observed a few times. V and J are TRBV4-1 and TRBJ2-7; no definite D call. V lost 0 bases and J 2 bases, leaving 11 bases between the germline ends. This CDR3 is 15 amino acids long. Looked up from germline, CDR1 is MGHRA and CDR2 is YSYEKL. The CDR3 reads CASSQDGAGPYEQYF. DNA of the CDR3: TGCGCCAGCAGCCAAGATGGCGCAGGACCCTACGAGCAGTACTTC.

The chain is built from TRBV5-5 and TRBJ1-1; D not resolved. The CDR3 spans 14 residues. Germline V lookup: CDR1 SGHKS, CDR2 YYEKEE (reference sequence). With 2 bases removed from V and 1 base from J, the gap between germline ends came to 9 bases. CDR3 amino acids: CASSFGNSNTEAFF. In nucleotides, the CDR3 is TGTGCCAGCAGCTTTGGCAACTCGAACACTGAAGCTTTCTTT.

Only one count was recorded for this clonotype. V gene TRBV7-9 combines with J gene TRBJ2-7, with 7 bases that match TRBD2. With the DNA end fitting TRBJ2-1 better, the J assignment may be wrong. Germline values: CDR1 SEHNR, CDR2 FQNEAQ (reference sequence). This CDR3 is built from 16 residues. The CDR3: CASSKRMGGEVNEQFF. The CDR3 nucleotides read TGTGCCAGCAGCAAGAGGATGGGGGGGGAGGTGAATGAGCAGTTCTTC.

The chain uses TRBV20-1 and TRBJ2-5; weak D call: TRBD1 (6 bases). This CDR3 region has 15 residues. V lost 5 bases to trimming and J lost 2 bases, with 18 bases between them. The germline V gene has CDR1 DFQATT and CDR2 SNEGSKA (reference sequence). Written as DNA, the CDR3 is TGCAGTGCTCAGATTTCGGGGACACTTCAAGAGACCCAGTACTTC. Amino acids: CSAQISGTLQETQYF.

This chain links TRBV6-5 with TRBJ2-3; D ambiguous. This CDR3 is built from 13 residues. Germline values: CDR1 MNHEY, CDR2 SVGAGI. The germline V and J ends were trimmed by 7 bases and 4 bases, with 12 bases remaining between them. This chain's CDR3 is CASTTPAADTQYF. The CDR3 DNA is TGTGCCAGCACCACTCCTGCGGCAGATACGCAGTATTTT.

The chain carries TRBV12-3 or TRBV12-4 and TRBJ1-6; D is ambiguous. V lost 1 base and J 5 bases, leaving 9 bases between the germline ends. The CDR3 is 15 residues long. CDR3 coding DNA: TGTGCCAGCAGTTTAGGGGCAGCAGATAATTCACCCCTCCACTTT. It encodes CASSLGAADNSPLHF.

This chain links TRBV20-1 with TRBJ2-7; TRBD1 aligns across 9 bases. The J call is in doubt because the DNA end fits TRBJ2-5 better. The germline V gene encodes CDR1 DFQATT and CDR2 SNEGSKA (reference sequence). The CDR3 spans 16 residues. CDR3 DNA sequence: TGCAGTGCTAGAGATCCACGGAGACAGGGGGTGGAGACCCAGTACTTC. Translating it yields CSARDPRRQGVETQYF.

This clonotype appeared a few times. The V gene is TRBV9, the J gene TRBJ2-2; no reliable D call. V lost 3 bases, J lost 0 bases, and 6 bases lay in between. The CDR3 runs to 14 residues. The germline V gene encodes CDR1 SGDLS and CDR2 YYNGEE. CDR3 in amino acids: CASSDTANTGELFF. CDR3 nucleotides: TGTGCCAGCAGCGACACAGCGAACACCGGGGAGCTGTTTTTT. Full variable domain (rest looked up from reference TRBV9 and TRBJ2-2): DSGVTQTPKHLITATGQRVTLRCSPRSGDLSVYWYQQSLDQGLQFLIQYYNGEERAKGNILERFSAQQFPDLHSELNLSSLELGDSALYFCASSDTANTGELFFGEGSRLTVL.

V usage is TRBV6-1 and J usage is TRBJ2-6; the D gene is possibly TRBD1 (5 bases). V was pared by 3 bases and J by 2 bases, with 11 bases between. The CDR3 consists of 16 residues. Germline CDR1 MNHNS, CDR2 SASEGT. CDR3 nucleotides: TGTGCCAGCAGTGACGGCAGGGTGCCTGGGGCCAACGTCCTGACTTTC. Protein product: CASSDGRVPGANVLTF.